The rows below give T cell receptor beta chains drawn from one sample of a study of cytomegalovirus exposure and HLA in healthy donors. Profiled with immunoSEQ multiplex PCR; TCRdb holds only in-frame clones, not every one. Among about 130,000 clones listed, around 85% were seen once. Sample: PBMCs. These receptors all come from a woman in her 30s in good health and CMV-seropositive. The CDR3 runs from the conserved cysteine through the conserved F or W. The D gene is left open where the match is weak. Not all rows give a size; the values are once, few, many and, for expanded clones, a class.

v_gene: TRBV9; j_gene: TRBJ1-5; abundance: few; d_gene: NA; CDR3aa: CASGRGYSNQPQHF; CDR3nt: TGTGCCAGCGGAAGAGGATATAGCAATCAGCCCCAGCATTTT
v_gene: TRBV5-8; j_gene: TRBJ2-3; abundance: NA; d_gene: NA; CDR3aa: CASSLKGADTQYF; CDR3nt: TGTGCCAGCAGCCTTAAAGGGGCAGATACGCAGTATTTT
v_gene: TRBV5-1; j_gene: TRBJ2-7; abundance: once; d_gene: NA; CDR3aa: CASSFRVGRGEQYF; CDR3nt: TGCGCCAGCAGCTTCAGGGTTGGCCGGGGGGAGCAGTACTTC
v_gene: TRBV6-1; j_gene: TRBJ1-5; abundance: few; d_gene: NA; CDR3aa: CASSNGHAINQPQHF; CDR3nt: TGTGCCAGCAGCAATGGACATGCTATTAATCAGCCCCAGCATTTT
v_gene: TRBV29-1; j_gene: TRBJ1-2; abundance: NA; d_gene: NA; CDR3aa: CSVEDPADYGYTF; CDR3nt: TGCAGCGTTGAAGATCCCGCGGACTATGGCTACACCTTC
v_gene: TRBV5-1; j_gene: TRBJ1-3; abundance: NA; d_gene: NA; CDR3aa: CASSLGSTSGNTIYF; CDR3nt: TGCGCCAGCAGCTTGGGCAGTACCTCTGGAAACACCATATATTTT
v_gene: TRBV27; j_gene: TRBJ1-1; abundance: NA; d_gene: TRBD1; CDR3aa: CASRGGEGAFSEAFF; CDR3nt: TGTGCCAGCAGGGGGGGAGAGGGGGCGTTCTCTGAAGCTTTCTTT
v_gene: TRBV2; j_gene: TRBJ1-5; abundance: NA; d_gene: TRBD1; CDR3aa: CASSARDRGGWVQPQHF; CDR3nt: TGTGCCAGCAGTGCCCGGGACAGGGGAGGTTGGGTCCAGCCCCAGCATTTT
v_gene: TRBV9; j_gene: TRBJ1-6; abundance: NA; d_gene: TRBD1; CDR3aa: CASSGGTAKLHF; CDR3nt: TGTGCCAGCAGCGGGGGGACAGCAAAACTCCACTTT
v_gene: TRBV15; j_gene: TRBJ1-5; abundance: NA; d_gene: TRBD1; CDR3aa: CATSRAGTGSWNQPQHF; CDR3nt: TGTGCCACCAGCAGGGCCGGGACAGGATCCTGGAATCAGCCCCAGCATTTT
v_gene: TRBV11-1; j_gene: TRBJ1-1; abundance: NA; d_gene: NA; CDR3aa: CASSFGAIFDRNTEAFF; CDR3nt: TGTGCCAGCAGCTTTGGGGCTATCTTTGACAGGAACACTGAAGCTTTCTTT
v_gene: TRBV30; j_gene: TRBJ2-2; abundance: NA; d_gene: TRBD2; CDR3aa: CAWSASGGFTGELFF; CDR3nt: TGTGCCTGGAGTGCTAGCGGGGGCTTCACCGGGGAGCTGTTTTTT
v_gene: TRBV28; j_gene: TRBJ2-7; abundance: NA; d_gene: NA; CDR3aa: CASRVLGGTSYEQYF; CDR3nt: TGTGCCAGCAGGGTCCTCGGGGGGACATCCTACGAGCAGTACTTC
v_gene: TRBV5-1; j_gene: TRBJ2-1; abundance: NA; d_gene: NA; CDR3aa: CASTLGGGVGLTEQFF; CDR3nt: TGCGCCAGCACCCTAGGAGGGGGGGTGGGACTCACTGAGCAGTTCTTC
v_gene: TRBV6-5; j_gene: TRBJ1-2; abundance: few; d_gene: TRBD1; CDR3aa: CASSTTGSGYTF; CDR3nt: TGTGCCAGCAGTACGACAGGGTCGGGCTACACCTTC
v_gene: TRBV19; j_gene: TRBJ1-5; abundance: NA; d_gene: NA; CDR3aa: CASGKPQHF; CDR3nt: TGTGCCAGTGGCAAGCCCCAGCATTTT
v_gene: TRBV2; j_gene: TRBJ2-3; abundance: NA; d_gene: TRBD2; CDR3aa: CASSRTSGHLGMGTDTQYF; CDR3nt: TGTGCCAGCAGTAGGACTAGCGGGCATCTAGGGATGGGCACAGATACGCAGTATTTT
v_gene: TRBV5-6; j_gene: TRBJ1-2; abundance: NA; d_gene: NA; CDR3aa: CASKQGEAYGYTF; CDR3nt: TGTGCCAGCAAGCAGGGTGAGGCCTATGGCTACACCTTC
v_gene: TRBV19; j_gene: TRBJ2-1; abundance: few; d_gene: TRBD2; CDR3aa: CASSTGLAVYNEQFF; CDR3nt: TGTGCCAGTAGTACGGGACTAGCGGTCTACAATGAGCAGTTCTTC
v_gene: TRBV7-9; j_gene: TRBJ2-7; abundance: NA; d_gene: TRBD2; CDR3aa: CASSLDREGRSEQYF; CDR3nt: TGTGCCAGCAGCTTAGATCGGGAGGGCCGGTCCGAGCAGTACTTC
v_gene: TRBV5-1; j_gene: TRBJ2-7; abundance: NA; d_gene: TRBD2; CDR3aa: CASSLGAGGPGEQYF; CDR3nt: TGCGCCAGCAGCTTGGGAGCGGGGGGGCCGGGGGAGCAGTACTTC
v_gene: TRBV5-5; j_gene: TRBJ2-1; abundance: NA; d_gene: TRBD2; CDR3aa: CASSPGLDNEQFF; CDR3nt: TGTGCCAGCAGCCCAGGACTAGACAATGAGCAGTTCTTC
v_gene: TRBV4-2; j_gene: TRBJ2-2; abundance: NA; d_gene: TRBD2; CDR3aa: CASSQDLAVNTGELFF; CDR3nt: TGTGCCAGCAGCCAAGATCTAGCGGTGAACACCGGGGAGCTGTTTTTT
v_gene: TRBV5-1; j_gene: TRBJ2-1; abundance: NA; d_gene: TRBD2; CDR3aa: CASRLAIYNEQFF; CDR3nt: TGCGCCAGCAGACTAGCGATCTACAATGAGCAGTTCTTC
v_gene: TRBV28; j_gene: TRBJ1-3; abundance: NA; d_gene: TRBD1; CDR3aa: CASRVYRGYGGDTIYF; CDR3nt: TGTGCCAGCAGGGTATACAGGGGGTATGGGGGAGACACCATATATTTT
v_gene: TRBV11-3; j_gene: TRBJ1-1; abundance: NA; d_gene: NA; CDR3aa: CASSLGGNQEAFF; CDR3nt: TGTGCCAGCAGCTTAGGAGGGAACCAAGAAGCTTTCTTT
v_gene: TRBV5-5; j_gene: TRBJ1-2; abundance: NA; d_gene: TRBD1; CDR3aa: CASSRGGQVIYGYTF; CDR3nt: TGTGCCAGCAGCCGCGGGGGACAGGTGATCTATGGCTACACCTTC
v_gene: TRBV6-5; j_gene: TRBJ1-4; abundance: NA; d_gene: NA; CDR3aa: CASSRTAYNEKLFF; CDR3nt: TGTGCCAGCAGTCGGACAGCGTATAATGAAAAACTGTTTTTT
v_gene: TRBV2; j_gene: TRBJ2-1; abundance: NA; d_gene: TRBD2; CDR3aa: CASGTSGIRDEQFF; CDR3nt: TGTGCCAGCGGGACTAGCGGGATTCGAGATGAGCAGTTCTTC
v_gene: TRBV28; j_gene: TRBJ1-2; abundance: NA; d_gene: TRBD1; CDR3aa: CATVGQPPNYGYTF; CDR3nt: TGTGCCACCGTGGGACAGCCTCCTAACTATGGCTACACCTTC
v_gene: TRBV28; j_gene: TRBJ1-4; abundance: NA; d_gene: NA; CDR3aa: CASSPAGNNEKLFF; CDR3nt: TGTGCCAGCAGCCCTGCCGGGAATAATGAAAAACTGTTTTTT
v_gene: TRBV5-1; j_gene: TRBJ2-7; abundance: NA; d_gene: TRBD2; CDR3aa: CASSLSTGGNSYEQYF; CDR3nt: TGCGCCAGCAGCTTGAGTACGGGGGGGAACTCCTACGAGCAGTACTTC
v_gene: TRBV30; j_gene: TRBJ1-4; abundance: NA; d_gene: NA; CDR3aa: CAWSRGRLNEKLFF; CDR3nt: TGTGCCTGGAGCAGGGGCAGACTGAATGAAAAACTGTTTTTT
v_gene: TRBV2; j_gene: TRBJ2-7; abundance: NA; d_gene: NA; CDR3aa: CASRSYEQYF; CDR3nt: TGTGCCAGCAGGAGCTACGAGCAGTACTTC
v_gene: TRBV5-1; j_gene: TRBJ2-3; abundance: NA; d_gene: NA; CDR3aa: CASSSTGEGTDTQYF; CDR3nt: TGCGCCAGCAGCTCGACAGGCGAGGGCACAGATACGCAGTATTTT
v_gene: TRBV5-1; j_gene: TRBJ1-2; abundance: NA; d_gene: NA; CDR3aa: CASSLGGGVYGYTF; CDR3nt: TGCGCCAGCAGCTTGGGCGGGGGCGTCTATGGCTACACCTTC
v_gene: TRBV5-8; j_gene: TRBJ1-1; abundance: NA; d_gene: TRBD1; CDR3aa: CASSYTGATEAFF; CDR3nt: TGTGCCAGCAGCTATACAGGGGCCACTGAAGCTTTCTTT
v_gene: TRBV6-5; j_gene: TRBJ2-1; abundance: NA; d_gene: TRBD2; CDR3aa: CASSPGGSSYNEQFF; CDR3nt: TGTGCCAGCAGTCCGGGGGGGAGCTCCTACAATGAGCAGTTCTTC
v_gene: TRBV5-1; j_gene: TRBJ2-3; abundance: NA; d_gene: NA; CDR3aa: CASNNGQFNTDTQYF; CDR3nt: TGCGCCAGCAACAACGGACAGTTTAACACAGATACGCAGTATTTT
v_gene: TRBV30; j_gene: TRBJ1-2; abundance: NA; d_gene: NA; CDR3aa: CAWSGANYGYTF; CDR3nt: TGTGCCTGGTCCGGGGCTAACTATGGCTACACCTTC
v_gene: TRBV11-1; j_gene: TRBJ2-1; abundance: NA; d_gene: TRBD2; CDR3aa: CASSLNEFGGRTYNEQFF; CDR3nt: TGTGCCAGCAGCTTAAACGAATTCGGCGGGAGGACCTACAATGAGCAGTTCTTC
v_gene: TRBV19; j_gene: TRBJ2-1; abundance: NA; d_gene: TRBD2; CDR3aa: CAVRGAGGRYNEQFF; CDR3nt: TGTGCCGTGAGAGGGGCGGGAGGCCGGTACAATGAGCAGTTCTTC
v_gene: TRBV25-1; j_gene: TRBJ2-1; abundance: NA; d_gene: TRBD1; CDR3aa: CASNRGPSSYNEQFF; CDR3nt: TGTGCCAGCAATAGGGGGCCTAGCTCCTACAATGAGCAGTTCTTC